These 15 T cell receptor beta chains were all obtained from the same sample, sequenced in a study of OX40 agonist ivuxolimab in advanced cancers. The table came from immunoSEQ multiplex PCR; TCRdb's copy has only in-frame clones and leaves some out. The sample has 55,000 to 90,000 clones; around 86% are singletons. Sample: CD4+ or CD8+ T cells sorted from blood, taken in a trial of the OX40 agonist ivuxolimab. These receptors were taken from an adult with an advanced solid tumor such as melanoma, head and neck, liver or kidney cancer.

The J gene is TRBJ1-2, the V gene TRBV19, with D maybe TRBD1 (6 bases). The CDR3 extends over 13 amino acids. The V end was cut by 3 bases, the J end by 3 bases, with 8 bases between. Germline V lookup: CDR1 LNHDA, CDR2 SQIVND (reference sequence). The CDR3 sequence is CASSIRTDYGYTF. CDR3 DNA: TGTGCCAGTAGTATCCGGACAGACTATGGCTACACCTTC.

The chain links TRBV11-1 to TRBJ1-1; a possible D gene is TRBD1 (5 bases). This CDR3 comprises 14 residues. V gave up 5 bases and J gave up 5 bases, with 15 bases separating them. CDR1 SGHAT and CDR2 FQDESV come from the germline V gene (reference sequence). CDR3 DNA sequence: TGTGCCAGCAGCGCCAACCTTGAGGGGACTGAAGCTTTCTTT. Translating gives CASSANLEGTEAFF.

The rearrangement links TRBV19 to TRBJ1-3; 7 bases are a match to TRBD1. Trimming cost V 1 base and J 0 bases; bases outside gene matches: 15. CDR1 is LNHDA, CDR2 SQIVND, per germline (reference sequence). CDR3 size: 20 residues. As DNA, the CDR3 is TGTGCCAGTAGTATAGGCGGGGATTCAGAGGGGGCTCACTCTGGAAACACCATATATTTT. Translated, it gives CASSIGGDSEGAHSGNTIYF.

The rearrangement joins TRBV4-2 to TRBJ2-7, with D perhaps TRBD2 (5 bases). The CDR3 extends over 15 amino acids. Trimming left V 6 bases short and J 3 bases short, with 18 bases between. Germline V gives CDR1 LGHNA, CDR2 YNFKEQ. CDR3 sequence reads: CASRLSSGNYYEQYF. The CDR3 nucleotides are TGTGCCAGCAGGCTTAGCAGCGGAAACTACTACGAGCAGTACTTC.

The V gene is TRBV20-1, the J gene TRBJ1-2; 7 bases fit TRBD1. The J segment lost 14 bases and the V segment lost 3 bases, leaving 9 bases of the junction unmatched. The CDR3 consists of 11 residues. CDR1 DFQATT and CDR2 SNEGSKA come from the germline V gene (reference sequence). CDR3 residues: CSASDLDRETF. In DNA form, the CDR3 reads TGCAGTGCTAGCGACCTAGACAGGGAAACCTTC.

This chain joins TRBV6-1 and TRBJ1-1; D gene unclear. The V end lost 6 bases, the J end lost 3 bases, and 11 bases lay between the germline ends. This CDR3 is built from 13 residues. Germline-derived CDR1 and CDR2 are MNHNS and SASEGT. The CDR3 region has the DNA TGTGCCAGCAGCCCGGTGAAGCACACTGAAGCTTTCTTT. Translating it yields CASSPVKHTEAFF.

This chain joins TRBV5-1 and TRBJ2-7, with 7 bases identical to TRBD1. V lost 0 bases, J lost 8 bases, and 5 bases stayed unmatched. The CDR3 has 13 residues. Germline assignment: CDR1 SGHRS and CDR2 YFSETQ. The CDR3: CASSLAGTDKQYF. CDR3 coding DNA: TGCGCCAGCAGCTTGGCCGGGACAGATAAGCAGTACTTC.

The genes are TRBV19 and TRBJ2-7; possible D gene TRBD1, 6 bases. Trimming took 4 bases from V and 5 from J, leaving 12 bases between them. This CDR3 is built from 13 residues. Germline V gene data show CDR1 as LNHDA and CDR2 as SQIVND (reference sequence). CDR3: CASSRGEGDEQYF. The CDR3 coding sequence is TGTGCCAGTAGTAGGGGAGAGGGGGACGAGCAGTACTTC.

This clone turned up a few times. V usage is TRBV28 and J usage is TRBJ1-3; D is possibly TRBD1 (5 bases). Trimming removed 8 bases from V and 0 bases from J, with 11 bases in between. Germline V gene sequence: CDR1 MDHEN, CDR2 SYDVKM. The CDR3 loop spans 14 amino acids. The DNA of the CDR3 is TGTGCCAGCTGGGGGACCTCCTCTGGAAACACCATATATTTT. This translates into CASWGTSSGNTIYF.

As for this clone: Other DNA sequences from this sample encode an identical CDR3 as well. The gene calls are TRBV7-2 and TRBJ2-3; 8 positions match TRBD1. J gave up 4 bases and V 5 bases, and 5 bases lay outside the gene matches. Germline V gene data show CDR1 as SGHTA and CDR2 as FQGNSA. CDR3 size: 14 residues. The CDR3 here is CASSLDRGADTQYF. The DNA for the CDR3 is TGTGCCAGCAGCCTCGACAGGGGAGCAGATACGCAGTATTTT.

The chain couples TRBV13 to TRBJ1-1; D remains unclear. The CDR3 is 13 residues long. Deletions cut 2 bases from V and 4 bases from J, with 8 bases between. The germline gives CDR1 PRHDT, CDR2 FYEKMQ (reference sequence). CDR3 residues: CASSLNYGTEAFF. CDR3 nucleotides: TGTGCCAGCAGCTTAAACTATGGCACTGAAGCTTTCTTT.

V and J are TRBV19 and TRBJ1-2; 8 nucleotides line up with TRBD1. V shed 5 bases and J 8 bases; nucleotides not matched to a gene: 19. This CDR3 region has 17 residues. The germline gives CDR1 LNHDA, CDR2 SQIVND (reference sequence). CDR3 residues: CASSPSYARGQMEGYTF. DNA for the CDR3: TGTGCCAGTAGTCCCTCCTACGCCAGGGGGCAGATGGAGGGCTACACCTTC.

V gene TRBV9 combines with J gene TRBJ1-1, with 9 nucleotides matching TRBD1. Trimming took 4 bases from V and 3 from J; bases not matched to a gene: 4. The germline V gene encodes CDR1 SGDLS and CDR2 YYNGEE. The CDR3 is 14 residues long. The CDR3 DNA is TGTGCCAGCAGCTTCACAGGGGGCGACACTGAAGCTTTCTTT. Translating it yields CASSFTGGDTEAFF.

DNA of the CDR3: TGTGCCAGCAGTGAGGGACAGCAAATGGGTATTGGTGAGCAGTTCTTC. Encoded protein: CASSEGQQMGIGEQFF. This sequence joins TRBV2 and TRBJ2-1; TRBD1 matches at 7 bases. V trimming: 3 bases; J trimming: 9 bases; junction bases outside the gene matches: 14. CDR1 and CDR2 (germline): SNHLY, FYNNEI. CDR3 length: 16 amino acids.

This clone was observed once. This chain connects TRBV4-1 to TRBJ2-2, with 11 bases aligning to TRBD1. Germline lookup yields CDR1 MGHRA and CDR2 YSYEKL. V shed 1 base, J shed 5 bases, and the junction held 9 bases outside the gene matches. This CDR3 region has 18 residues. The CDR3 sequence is CASSQGNRDRGWTGELFF. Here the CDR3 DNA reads TGCGCCAGCAGCCAAGGAAACCGGGACAGGGGGTGGACCGGGGAGCTGTTTTTT.